The 26 T cell receptor beta chains listed next were all sequenced from one sample in a study of T cell repertoires in cytomegalovirus infection. TCRdb re-called the reads through MiXCR, storing one row per CDR3 protein. The sample records about 890,000 distinct CDR3 sequences, approximately 31% being singletons. The antigens these receptors bind are not known. Sequencing used cultured CD8+ T cells from PBMCs, obtained from culture after CMV antigen stimulation. These receptors were obtained from a human donor in good health (CMV status not recorded). Some clones in this sample may be carry-over from other donors' samples.

This clonotype was observed a handful of times. This sequence joins TRBV7-9 and TRBJ1-2; D is possibly TRBD1 (5 bases). The CDR3 is 13 residues long. V dropped 1 base and J dropped 9 bases, with 12 bases sitting between them. Germline lookup yields CDR1 SEHNR and CDR2 FQNEAQ (reference sequence). CDR3 region: CASSLVGEKRYTF. The CDR3 nucleotides read TGTGCCAGCAGCTTAGTAGGGGAGAAACGCTACACCTTC.

The chain employs TRBV10-3 and TRBJ2-7; D gene unclear. V was trimmed by 5 bases and J by 3 bases, leaving 11 bases between them. This CDR3 is built from 13 residues. Germline V gene lookup returns CDR1 ENHRY and CDR2 SYGVKD. CDR3 in DNA: TGTGCCATCAGTTCCGGGCCTATCTACGAGCAGTACTTC. The encoded protein is CAISSGPIYEQYF.

This clonotype has a handful of counts. This sequence joins TRBV7-9 and TRBJ2-7; D not certain. The V end lost 5 bases, the J end lost 4 bases, and 9 bases lay between the germline ends. Germline CDR1 and CDR2: SEHNR and FQNEAQ (reference sequence). This CDR3 contains 12 residues. The CDR3 region is CASSPNSYEQYV. The DNA for the CDR3 is TGTGCCAGCAGCCCAAACAGTTACGAGCAGTACGTC.

The chain uses TRBV4-3 and TRBJ1-2; perhaps TRBD1 as D (5 bases). The germline V gene has CDR1 LGHNA and CDR2 YSLEER. The CDR3 totals 17 residues. V was trimmed by 0 bases and J by 0 bases, leaving 14 bases between them. CDR3 DNA: TGCGCCAGCAGCCAAGACCTGTGGGCAGGGACTAACTATGGCTACACCTTC. Protein sequence: CASSQDLWAGTNYGYTF.

This chain connects TRBV7-9 to TRBJ2-6; no reliable D call. Trimming took 7 bases from V and 4 from J, leaving 8 bases between them. CDR3 length: 13 residues. Germline V CDR1 and CDR2: SEHNR, FQNEAQ (reference sequence). The CDR3 loop reads CASIPGGANVLTF. The CDR3 DNA reads TGTGCCAGCATCCCGGGCGGGGCCAACGTCCTGACTTTC.

This chain connects TRBV6-6 to TRBJ1-3; the D is unclear. V was clipped by 2 bases and J by 5 bases, with 7 bases between them. There are 13 residues in the CDR3. Germline V gives CDR1 MNHNY, CDR2 SVGAGI (reference sequence). The CDR3 sequence: CASSYGRRNTIYF. The CDR3 nucleotides are TGTGCCAGCAGTTACGGCCGGAGAAACACCATATATTTT.

In its sample, this clonotype was seen a few times. The gene calls are TRBV2 and TRBJ2-3; no clear D gene. Germline V gives CDR1 SNHLY, CDR2 FYNNEI. This CDR3 has 15 amino acids. V gave up 4 bases and J gave up 0 bases, with 11 bases separating them. CDR3 sequence: CASSGSVGSTDTQYF. The CDR3 region has the DNA TGTGCCAGCAGTGGATCGGTAGGAAGCACAGATACGCAGTATTTT. Based on the CDR3 plus reference TRBV2 and TRBJ2-3, the full variable domain is EPEVTQTPSHQVTQMGQEVILRCVPISNHLYFYWYRQILGQKVEFLVSFYNNEISEKSEIFDDQFSVERPDGSNFTLKIRSTKLEDSAMYFCASSGSVGSTDTQYFGPGTRLTVL.

CDR3 in amino acids: CASSLKGQGGQPQHF. The DNA of the CDR3 is TGTGCCAGCAGCTTAAAGGGACAGGGAGGACAGCCCCAGCATTTT. The chain recombines TRBV7-2 with TRBJ1-5; 9 positions agree with TRBD1. The trim removed 2 bases at V and 7 bases at J, leaving 6 bases unmatched. The CDR3 has 15 residues. The germline V gene has CDR1 SGHTA and CDR2 FQGNSA. Full variable domain (rest looked up from reference TRBV7-2 and TRBJ1-5): GAGVSQSPSNKVTEKGKDVELRCDPISGHTALYWYRQSLGQGLEFLIYFQGNSAPDKSGLPSDRFSAERTGGSVSTLTIQRTQQEDSAVYLCASSLKGQGGQPQHFGDGTRLSIL.

This clonotype was observed a single time. The chain carries TRBV7-3 and TRBJ2-1; 7 nucleotides line up with TRBD2. Germline values: CDR1 SGHTA, CDR2 FQGTGA. The CDR3 is made up of 16 amino acids. Germline trimming cut 0 bases from V and 4 bases from J; bases unmatched to any gene: 6. CDR3 nucleotide sequence: TGTGCCAGCAGCTTAACCGTCCGGGGGGTATACAATGAGCAGTTCTTC. Protein sequence: CASSLTVRGVYNEQFF. Combining the CDR3 with reference TRBV7-3 and TRBJ2-1 gives the whole variable domain GAGVSQTPSNKVTEKGKYVELRCDPISGHTALYWYRQSLGQGPEFLIYFQGTGAADDSGLPNDRFFAVRPEGSVSTLKIQRTERGDSAVYLCASSLTVRGVYNEQFFGPGTRLTVL.

The chain links TRBV10-3 to TRBJ1-1; TRBD1 might be the D (6 bases). There are 16 residues in the CDR3. Germline V gene lookup returns CDR1 ENHRY and CDR2 SYGVKD. The V end lost 5 bases, the J end lost 0 bases, and 16 bases lay between the germline ends. The CDR3 DNA sequence: TGTGCCATCAGTCCAGGGGCCGGGTCCATGAACACTGAAGCTTTCTTT. Amino acid sequence: CAISPGAGSMNTEAFF.

CDR3 sequence reads: CASSQGYNSPLHF. In DNA form, the CDR3 reads TGTGCCAGCAGTCAGGGGTATAATTCACCCCTCCACTTT. The chain carries TRBV7-9 and TRBJ1-6; the D gene is possibly TRBD1 (6 bases). V was cut by 6 bases and J by 4 bases, with 7 bases left in between. Per the germline V gene, CDR1 is SEHNR and CDR2 is FQNEAQ (reference sequence). The CDR3 totals 13 residues.

The chain uses TRBV6-1 and TRBJ1-6; the D gene is possibly TRBD1 (5 bases). The CDR3 consists of 14 residues. Trimming took 5 bases from V and 8 from J, leaving 13 bases between them. In germline, CDR1 is MNHNS, CDR2 SASEGT. In nucleotides, the CDR3 is TGTGCCAGCAGTTTCCGGGACGAATATTCACCCCTCCACTTT. As protein: CASSFRDEYSPLHF.

There are a few counts of this clonotype. V gene TRBV6-5 combines with J gene TRBJ2-4; possible D gene TRBD1, 5 bases. Trimming shortened V by 5 bases and J by 5 bases, and 13 bases separated the two germline ends. The CDR3 sequence is 14 residues long. The germline V gene encodes CDR1 MNHEY and CDR2 SVGAGI. The CDR3 sequence: CASSISVGENIQYF. Written as DNA, the CDR3 is TGTGCCAGCAGTATCTCAGTAGGGGAAAACATTCAGTACTTC.

This clonotype was detected many times. The chain links TRBV7-9 to TRBJ2-1, with TRBD2 matching 8 bases. The CDR3 spans 15 residues. With 3 bases clipped from V and 0 bases from J, the junction kept 1 base outside the gene matches. Germline values: CDR1 SEHNR, CDR2 FQNEAQ (reference sequence). In DNA form, the CDR3 reads TGTGCCAGCAGCTTTAGCGGGGACTCCTACAATGAGCAGTTCTTC. It encodes CASSFSGDSYNEQFF.

This clonotype came up a few times. A much larger clone is a single base away; this may be a read error. The chain joins TRBV7-9 to TRBJ2-1, with 11 nucleotides matching TRBD2. V lost 4 bases and J lost 4; bases outside the gene matches: 3. The germline CDR1 and CDR2 sequences are SEHNR and FQNEAQ (reference sequence). The CDR3 runs 15 residues. DNA for the CDR3: TGTGCCAGCAGCTCGACTAGCGGGGTATACAATGAGCAGTTCTTC. This codes for CASSSTSGVYNEQFF.

This clonotype was seen repeatedly, ten times or more. V gene TRBV12-3 or TRBV12-4 combines with J gene TRBJ2-5; a weak D match, TRBD1 (6 bases). The CDR3 spans 16 residues. Trimming stripped 6 bases from V and 2 bases from J, with 19 bases between. The CDR3, as DNA: TGTGCCAGCAGCCCCGCGAAAGAGGACAGACAAGAGACCCAGTACTTC. This gives the protein CASSPAKEDRQETQYF.

This clonotype has a count of ten or more. The chain combines TRBV6-5 with TRBJ2-2; D gene unclear. V shed 0 bases and J shed 1 base, with 3 bases lying between them. The CDR3 consists of 14 residues. Germline loops: CDR1 MNHEY, CDR2 SVGAGI. The DNA for the CDR3 is TGTGCCAGCAGTTACTCGGAGAACACCGGGGAGCTGTTTTTT. Its translation is CASSYSENTGELFF.

A few counts support this clonotype. The gene calls are TRBV7-6 and TRBJ1-2, with TRBD1 as a possible D gene (6 bases). The germline gives CDR1 SGHVS, CDR2 FNYEAQ. V dropped 4 bases and J dropped 5 bases, with 11 bases sitting between them. The length of the CDR3 is 13 residues. CDR3 protein: CASSSQGWYGYTF. The DNA of the CDR3 is TGTGCCAGCAGCTCACAGGGTTGGTATGGCTACACCTTC.

The V call is TRBV12-3 or TRBV12-4, the J call TRBJ1-1; D not resolved. V was pared by 5 bases and J by 8 bases, with 12 bases between. This CDR3 has 12 amino acids. This CDR3 reads CASSPAGGEAFF. DNA of the CDR3: TGTGCCAGCAGTCCAGCGGGAGGGGAAGCTTTCTTT.

The V call is TRBV27, the J call TRBJ1-2, with D possibly matching TRBD1 (5 bases). CDR1 and CDR2 (germline): MNHEY, SMNVEV (reference sequence). The CDR3 loop spans 16 amino acids. Trimming pared 4 bases from V and 3 bases from J, leaving 18 bases between. CDR3 loop: CASSSLDWDLDYGYTF. Written as DNA, the CDR3 is TGTGCCAGCAGTTCACTGGACTGGGACCTTGACTATGGCTACACCTTC.

J is TRBJ2-7 and V is TRBV7-4; D is perhaps TRBD1 or TRBD2 (6 bases each). The CDR3 length is 15 residues. Trimming left V 1 base short and J 3 bases short, with 13 bases between. From germline, CDR1 is SGHVT and CDR2 SQSDAQ. The CDR3 DNA follows: TGTGCCAGCAGCTTAGGGAGGGGGAGAAACTACGAGCAGTACTTC. Its translation is CASSLGRGRNYEQYF. Full variable domain (missing parts from reference TRBV7-4 and TRBJ2-7): GAGVSQSPRYKVAKRGRDVALRCDSISGHVTLYWYRQTLGQGSEVLTYSQSDAQRDKSGRPSGRFSAERPERSVSTLKIQRTEQGDSAVYLCASSLGRGRNYEQYFGPGTRLTVT.

This clonotype was detected only once. The CDR3 coding sequence is TGTGCCCTAGCGGGGATCGATAGCGGGGAGACCCAGTACTTC. Amino acids: CALAGIDSGETQYF. The chain employs TRBV7-9 and TRBJ2-5; 9 positions agree with TRBD2. Germline assignment: CDR1 SEHNR and CDR2 FQNEAQ (reference sequence). The CDR3 is 14 amino acids. V lost 11 bases to trimming and J lost 5 bases; unmatched junction nucleotides: 12.

The gene calls are TRBV27 and TRBJ2-3, with 7 bases lining up with TRBD1. Germline values: CDR1 MNHEY, CDR2 SMNVEV (reference sequence). The V segment lost 5 bases and the J segment 3 bases; nucleotides outside the gene matches: 14. This CDR3 spans 17 amino acids. This CDR3 is CASSQRGPGFWTDTQYF. The DNA of the CDR3 is TGTGCCAGCAGTCAAAGGGGGCCAGGGTTCTGGACAGATACGCAGTATTTT.

This clonotype was counted between two and nine times. This sequence joins TRBV5-5 and TRBJ2-7, with D unclear. Per the germline V gene, CDR1 is SGHKS and CDR2 is YYEKEE (reference sequence). Trimming removed 0 bases at V and 5 bases at J, with 12 bases between. The CDR3 runs 14 residues. The CDR3 coding sequence is TGTGCCAGCAGCTTGGAAGTGGAGAATGACGAGCAGTACTTC. Translation gives CASSLEVENDEQYF.

This clonotype was seen at least ten times. The CDR3 sequence is CASSPQGLGFQETQYF. In DNA, the CDR3 is TGTGCCAGCAGCCCCCAGGGACTAGGCTTTCAAGAGACCCAGTACTTC. The chain is built from TRBV7-9 and TRBJ2-5, with TRBD2 identical over 8 bases. V lost 5 bases to trimming and J lost 2 bases; unmatched junction nucleotides: 10. The CDR3 sequence is 16 residues long. CDR1 SEHNR and CDR2 FQNEAQ come from the germline V gene (reference sequence).

V is TRBV10-3 and J is TRBJ2-2; D perhaps matches TRBD2 (6 bases). V lost 8 bases and J 4 bases, leaving 11 bases between the germline ends. CDR3 size: 13 residues. Germline V CDR1 and CDR2: ENHRY, SYGVKD. The CDR3 sequence is CAIPEGGTGELFF. DNA for the CDR3: TGTGCCATCCCGGAGGGCGGCACCGGGGAGCTGTTTTTT.